What follows describes a single TCR beta chain. Its cognate antigen is unknown. Only in-frame clones appear in the TCRdb table, and some are missing; sequencing was by immunoSEQ multiplex PCR. The sample gives some 150,000 clones, about 85% of which show up once; approximately 7% is in the top ten. CDR1 and CDR2 (germline): MNHEY, SVGAGI. The CDR3 runs to 15 residues. V shed 6 bases and J 0 bases; nucleotides not matched to a gene: 7. This entry comes from a study of T cell responses to AZD1222 COVID-19 vaccine. Study results and limitations: Unmutated variant regions are reportedly the target of nearly half of TCRs that are spike-specific. AZD1222 recipients seropositive at baseline numbered only five or six. Mostly white British, mostly female donors; authors suggested clonal diversity may be underestimated. Sampled repertoires all dated from after the peak T cell response.

The chain recombines TRBV6-5 with TRBJ2-7; 8 bases are a match to TRBD1. The receptor was derived from an adult who had recovered from COVID-19. The material sequenced was peripheral blood, taken after recovery from COVID-19. For the CDR3, the DNA is TGTGCCAGCAGCACGGGACAGGCTCCCTCCTACGAGCAGTACTTC. Translation: CASSTGQAPSYEQYF.